This passage covers 3 T cell receptor beta chains from one sample sequenced in a study of T cell responses to AZD1222 COVID-19 vaccine. Using immunoSEQ multiplex PCR, the repertoire was profiled, and TCRdb retains in-frame clones only, with some absent. The sample has 85,000 or so clones; about 86% are singletons. The sample consisted of peripheral blood, taken 28 days after the second AZD1222 dose. These receptors all come from an adult who received the AZD1222 COVID-19 vaccine.

The sample holds one count of this clone. The gene calls are TRBV11-3 and TRBJ1-1; TRBD1 matches 9 bases. From germline, CDR1 is SGHNT and CDR2 YENEEA. V was clipped by 3 bases and J by 4 bases; unmatched bases: 6. This CDR3 is 15 amino acids long. The CDR3 protein is CASSFEGQGSTEAFF. For the CDR3, the DNA is TGTGCCAGCAGCTTCGAGGGACAGGGAAGCACTGAAGCTTTCTTT.

The V call is TRBV13, the J call TRBJ2-3; 8 bases are a match to TRBD2. V shed 8 bases and J 5 bases; nucleotides not matched to a gene: 6. The germline V gene has CDR1 PRHDT and CDR2 FYEKMQ (reference sequence). This CDR3 comprises 13 residues. The DNA for the CDR3 is TGTGCCAGCGCGGGGGGCCGGGGAGATACGCAGTATTTT. Its translation: CASAGGRGDTQYF.

This chain connects TRBV28 to TRBJ2-4; 10 bases agree with TRBD2. The CDR3 spans 15 residues. The V and J ends lost 8 bases and 0 bases, in that order; junction bases with no gene match: 4. CDR1 and CDR2 (germline): MDHEN, SYDVKM. CDR3 sequence (DNA): TGTGCCAGCGGCCAGCGGGAGGGAGCCAAAAACATTCAGTACTTC. Protein product: CASGQREGAKNIQYF.